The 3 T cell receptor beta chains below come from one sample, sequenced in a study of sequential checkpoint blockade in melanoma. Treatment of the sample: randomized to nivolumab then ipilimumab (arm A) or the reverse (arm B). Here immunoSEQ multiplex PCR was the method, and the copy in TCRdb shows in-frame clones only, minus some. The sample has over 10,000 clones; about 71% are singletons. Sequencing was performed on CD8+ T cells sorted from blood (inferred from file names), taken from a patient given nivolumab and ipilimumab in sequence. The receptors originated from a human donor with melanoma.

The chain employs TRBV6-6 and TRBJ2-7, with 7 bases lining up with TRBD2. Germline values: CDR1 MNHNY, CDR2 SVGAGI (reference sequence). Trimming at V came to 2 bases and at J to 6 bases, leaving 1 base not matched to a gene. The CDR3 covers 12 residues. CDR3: CASSYGLGEQYF. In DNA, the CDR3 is TGTGCCAGCAGTTACGGACTAGGCGAGCAGTACTTC.

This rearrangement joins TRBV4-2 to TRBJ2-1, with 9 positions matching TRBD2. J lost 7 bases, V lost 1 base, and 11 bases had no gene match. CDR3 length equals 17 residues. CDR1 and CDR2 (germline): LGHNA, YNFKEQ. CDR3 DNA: TGTGCCAGCAGCCAAGTGGCTAGCGGGATAGGAGGGAATGAGCAGTTCTTC. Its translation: CASSQVASGIGGNEQFF.

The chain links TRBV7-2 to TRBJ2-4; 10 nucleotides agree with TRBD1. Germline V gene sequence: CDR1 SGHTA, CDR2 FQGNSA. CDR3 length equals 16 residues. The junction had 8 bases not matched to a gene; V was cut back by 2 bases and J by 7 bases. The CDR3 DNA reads TGTGCCAGCAGCTTATCAGGGGACAGGGGATGGAACATTCAGTACTTC. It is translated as CASSLSGDRGWNIQYF. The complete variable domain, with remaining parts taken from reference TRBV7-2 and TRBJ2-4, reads GAGVSQSPSNKVTEKGKDVELRCDPISGHTALYWYRQSLGQGLEFLIYFQGNSAPDKSGLPSDRFSAERTGGSVSTLTIQRTQQEDSAVYLCASSLSGDRGWNIQYFGAGTRLSVL.